A selection of T cell receptor beta chains follows, all from one sample in a study of regulatory T cells in long-lasting Graves disease. TCRdb processed the multiplex PCR reads anew with MiXCR; each CDR3 protein has one entry. This table holds 200,000 to 250,000 distinct CDR3 sequences, roughly 19% found once. These same records also appear under a second study, on T cells in Graves' hyperthyroidism and ophthalmopathy.

Sequences were derived from peripheral blood mononuclear cells (PBMCs), sampled at new diagnosis, from a patient treated with antithyroid drugs. The receptors derive from a woman aged 25 to 39 with Graves disease. Each CDR3 is given with its conserved first and last residue. D genes are given only for firm matches. Rows give clone size only sometimes, using once, few, many, or a class for an expanded clone.

>TRBV28|-|TRBJ1-1|many
CASSFPGVNTEAFF
TGTGCCAGCAGTTTCCCAGGGGTGAACACTGAAGCTTTCTTT
>TRBV29-1|-|TRBJ1-1|many
CSVEEPGDLNTEAFF
TGCAGCGTTGAAGAGCCCGGGGATCTGAACACTGAAGCTTTCTTT
>TRBV20-1|-|TRBJ2-5|many
CSAGGRGGTQYF
TGCAGTGCAGGGGGGCGTGGGGGGACCCAGTACTTC
>TRBV5-8|TRBD1|TRBJ2-3|many
CASSPGQTLDTQYF
TGTGCCAGCAGCCCGGGACAGACTTTAGATACGCAGTATTTT
>TRBV24-1|-|TRBJ1-5|many
CATSDRVHQPQHF
TGTGCCACCAGTGACAGGGTTCATCAGCCCCAGCATTTT
>TRBV5-5|TRBD2|TRBJ2-2|many
CASSSRRPASGRVGTGELFF
TGTGCCAGCAGCTCCCGCAGGCCGGCTAGCGGGAGGGTGGGCACCGGGGAGCTGTTTTTT
>TRBV24-1|-|TRBJ1-2|many
CATSPGQNYGYTF
TGTGCCACCAGTCCGGGACAAAACTATGGCTACACCTTC
>TRBV10-3|-|TRBJ2-1|many
CATSGSSYNEQFF
TGTGCCACCAGCGGTAGCTCCTACAATGAGCAGTTCTTC
>TRBV12-3/TRBV12-4|-|TRBJ1-2|many
CASSLFRYGYTF
TGTGCCAGCAGTCTCTTTAGGTATGGCTACACCTTC
>TRBV18|-|TRBJ1-3|many
CASSQQPQLGNTIYF
TGTGCCAGCTCACAGCAGCCTCAACTTGGAAACACCATATATTTT
>TRBV29-1|-|TRBJ2-7|few
CSADDYYEQYF
TGCAGCGCCGACGACTACTACGAGCAGTACTTC
>TRBV28|-|TRBJ1-5|many
CASSSPFKGHQPQHF
TGTGCCAGCAGTTCCCCCTTCAAGGGTCACCAGCCCCAGCATTTT
>TRBV29-1|TRBD1|TRBJ1-2|-
CSVDRGQYGYTF
TGCAGCGTAGACAGGGGGCAATATGGCTACACCTTC
>TRBV5-6|-|TRBJ1-2|many
CASILGFAQSYGYTF
TGTGCCAGCATCCTGGGGTTTGCTCAGTCCTATGGCTACACCTTC
>TRBV2|-|TRBJ1-5|many
CASSSGQFQPQHF
TGTGCCAGCAGTTCTGGACAGTTTCAGCCCCAGCATTTT
>TRBV28|-|TRBJ1-5|-
CACLGWTPFSSNQPQHF
TGTGCCTGCCTGGGGTGGACTCCTTTTAGTAGCAATCAGCCCCAGCATTTT
>TRBV10-2|-|TRBJ1-2|few
CASSESKAFSNYGYTF
TGCGCCAGCAGTGAGTCGAAAGCTTTTTCTAACTATGGCTACACCTTC
>TRBV7-9|-|TRBJ1-2|many
CASSMSDRPWDGYTF
TGTGCCAGCAGTATGAGCGACAGGCCGTGGGATGGCTACACCTTC
>TRBV15|-|TRBJ1-2|few
CATSSRGRGSYYGYTF
TGTGCCACCAGCTCCCGAGGGAGGGGATCGTACTATGGCTACACCTTC
>TRBV10-3|-|TRBJ2-5|many
CAITSGQETQYF
TGTGCCATAACCAGCGGACAAGAGACCCAGTACTTC
>TRBV5-1|-|TRBJ2-3|-
CASSLEPPPRYF
TGCGCCAGCAGCTTGGAACCTCCCCCGCGGTATTTT
>TRBV4-1|TRBD2|TRBJ2-1|few
CASSQGVLGLAGGNEQFF
TGCGCCAGCAGCCAAGGCGTCCTGGGACTAGCGGGAGGGAATGAGCAGTTCTTC
>TRBV27|-|TRBJ1-5|many
CASGIGGFSNQPQHF
TGTGCCAGCGGAATAGGGGGGTTTAGCAATCAGCCCCAGCATTTT
>TRBV7-6|TRBD1|TRBJ2-5|few
CASSLAPGTGRPSPQETQYF
TGTGCCAGCAGCTTAGCCCCCGGGACAGGGAGACCCTCGCCTCAAGAGACCCAGTACTTC
>TRBV30|TRBD2|TRBJ2-1|many
CAWARGGGAHEQFF
TGTGCCTGGGCCCGGGGCGGGGGGGCCCATGAGCAGTTCTTC
>TRBV11-2|TRBD2|TRBJ2-7|-
CASSLGGLAPYEHYF
TGTGCCAGCAGCTTGGGGGGACTAGCACCCTACGAGCACTACTTC
>TRBV10-2|-|TRBJ2-5|many
CASSERRGQQETQYF
TGCGCCAGCAGTGAGCGCCGGGGTCAGCAAGAGACCCAGTACTTC